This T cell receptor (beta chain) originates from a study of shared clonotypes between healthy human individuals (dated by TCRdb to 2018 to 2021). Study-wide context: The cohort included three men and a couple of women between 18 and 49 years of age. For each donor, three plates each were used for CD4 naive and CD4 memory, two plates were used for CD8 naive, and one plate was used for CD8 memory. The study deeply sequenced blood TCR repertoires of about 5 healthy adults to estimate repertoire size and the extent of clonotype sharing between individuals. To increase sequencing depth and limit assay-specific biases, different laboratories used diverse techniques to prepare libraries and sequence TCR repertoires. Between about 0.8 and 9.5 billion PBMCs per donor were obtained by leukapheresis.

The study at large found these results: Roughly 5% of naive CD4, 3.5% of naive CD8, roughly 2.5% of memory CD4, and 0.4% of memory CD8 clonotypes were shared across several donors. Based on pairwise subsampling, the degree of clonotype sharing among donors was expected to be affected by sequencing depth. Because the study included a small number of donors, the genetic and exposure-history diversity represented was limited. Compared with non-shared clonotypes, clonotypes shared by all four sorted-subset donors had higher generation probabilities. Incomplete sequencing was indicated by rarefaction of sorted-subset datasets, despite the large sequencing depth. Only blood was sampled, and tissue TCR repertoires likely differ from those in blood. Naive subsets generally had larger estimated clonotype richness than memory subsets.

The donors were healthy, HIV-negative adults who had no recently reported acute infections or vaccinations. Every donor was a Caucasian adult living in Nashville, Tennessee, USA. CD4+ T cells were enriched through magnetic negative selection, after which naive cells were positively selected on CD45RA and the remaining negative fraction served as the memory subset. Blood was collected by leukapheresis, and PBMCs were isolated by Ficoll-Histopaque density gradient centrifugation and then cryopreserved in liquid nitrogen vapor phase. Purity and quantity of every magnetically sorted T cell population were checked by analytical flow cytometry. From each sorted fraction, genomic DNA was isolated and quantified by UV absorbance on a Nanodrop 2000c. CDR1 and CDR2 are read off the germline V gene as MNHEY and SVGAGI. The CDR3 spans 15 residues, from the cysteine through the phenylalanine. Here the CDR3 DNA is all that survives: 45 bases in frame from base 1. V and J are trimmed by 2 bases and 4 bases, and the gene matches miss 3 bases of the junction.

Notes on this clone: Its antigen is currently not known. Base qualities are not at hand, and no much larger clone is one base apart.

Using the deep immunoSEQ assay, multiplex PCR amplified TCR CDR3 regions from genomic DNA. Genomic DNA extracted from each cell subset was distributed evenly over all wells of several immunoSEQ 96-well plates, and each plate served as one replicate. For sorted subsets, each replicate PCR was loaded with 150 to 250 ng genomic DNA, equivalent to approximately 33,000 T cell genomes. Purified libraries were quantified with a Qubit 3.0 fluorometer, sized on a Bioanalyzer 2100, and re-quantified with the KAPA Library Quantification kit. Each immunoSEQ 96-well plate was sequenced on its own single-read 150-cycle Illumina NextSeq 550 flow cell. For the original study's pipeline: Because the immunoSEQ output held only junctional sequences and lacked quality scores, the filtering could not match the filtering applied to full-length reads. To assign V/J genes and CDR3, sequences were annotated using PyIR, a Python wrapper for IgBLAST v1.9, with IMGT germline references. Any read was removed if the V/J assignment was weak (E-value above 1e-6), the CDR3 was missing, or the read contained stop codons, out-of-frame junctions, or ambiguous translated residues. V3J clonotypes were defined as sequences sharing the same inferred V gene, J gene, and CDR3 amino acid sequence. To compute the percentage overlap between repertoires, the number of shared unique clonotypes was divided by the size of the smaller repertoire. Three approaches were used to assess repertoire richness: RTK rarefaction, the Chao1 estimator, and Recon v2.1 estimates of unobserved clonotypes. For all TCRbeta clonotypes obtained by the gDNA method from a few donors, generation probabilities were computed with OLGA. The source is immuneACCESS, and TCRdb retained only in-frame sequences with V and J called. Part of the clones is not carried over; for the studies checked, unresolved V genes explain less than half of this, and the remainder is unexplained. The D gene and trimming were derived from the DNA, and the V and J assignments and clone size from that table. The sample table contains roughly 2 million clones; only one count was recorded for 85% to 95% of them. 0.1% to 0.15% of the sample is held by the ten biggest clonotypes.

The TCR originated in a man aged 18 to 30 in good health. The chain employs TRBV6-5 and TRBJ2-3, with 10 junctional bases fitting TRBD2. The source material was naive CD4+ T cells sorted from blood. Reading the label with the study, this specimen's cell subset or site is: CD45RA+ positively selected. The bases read TGTGCCAGCAGTTACGGGGGACTAGCGTCAGATACGCAGTATTTT. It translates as CASSYGGLASDTQYF.